The source of this T cell receptor (beta chain) is a study of T cells after yellow fever vaccination. Study at large: Libraries from low-cell-number fractions were prepared with the SMART-Seq v4 Ultra Low Input RNA kit. Overall study results and limits: Contamination of FACS-sorted repertoires by abundant clonotypes from the bulk population could occur. Some clonotypes were seen in both the CD4 and the CD8 compartments. These made up a small share and likely arose from convergent recombination.

TCRdb itself ran the 5' RACE reads through MiXCR, one entry per CDR3 protein. This table holds more than 65,000 distinct CDR3 sequences, about 7.2% found once. With regard to this clonotype: The antigen is undetermined.

The receptor was isolated from a man between 18 and 29 years old who received the YFV17D yellow fever vaccine. The sequencing here drew on CD8+ T cells sorted from PBMCs, taken around 10 days after the first yellow fever vaccination.

Here the CDR3 DNA reads TGTGCCAGCAGATTGGGACTCCATAGCACCGGGGAGCTGTTTTTT. Translation: CASRLGLHSTGELFF. The J gene is TRBJ2-2, the V gene TRBV4-2; a weak D match, TRBD2 (6 bases). V was pared by 6 bases and J by 4 bases, with 15 bases between. This CDR3 spans 15 amino acids. The V gene's germline CDR1 is LGHNA and CDR2 YNFKEQ.